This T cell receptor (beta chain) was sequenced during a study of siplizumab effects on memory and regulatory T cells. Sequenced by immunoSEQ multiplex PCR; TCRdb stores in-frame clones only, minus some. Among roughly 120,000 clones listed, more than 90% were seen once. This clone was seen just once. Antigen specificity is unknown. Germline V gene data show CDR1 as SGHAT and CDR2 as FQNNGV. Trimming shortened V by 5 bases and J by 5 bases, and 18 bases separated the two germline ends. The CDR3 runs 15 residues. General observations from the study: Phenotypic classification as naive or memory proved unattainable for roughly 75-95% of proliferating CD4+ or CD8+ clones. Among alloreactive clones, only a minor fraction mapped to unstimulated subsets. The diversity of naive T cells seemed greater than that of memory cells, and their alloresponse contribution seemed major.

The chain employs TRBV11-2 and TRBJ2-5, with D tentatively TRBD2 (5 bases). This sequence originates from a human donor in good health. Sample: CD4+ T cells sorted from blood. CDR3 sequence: CASSPLRGRLETQYF. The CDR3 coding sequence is TGTGCCAGCAGCCCTCTGCGCGGGCGGTTGGAGACCCAGTACTTC.